The clone carrying this T cell receptor beta chain showed up just a few times. The antigen is undetermined. This sample was taken from a study of response to subunit inactivated influenza vaccine. Overall study results and limits: New T cells are recruited in small numbers by each seasonal influenza vaccination, according to the authors' suggestion.

Using its own MiXCR run on the RT-PCR reads, TCRdb lists one record per CDR3 protein. The sample consists of about 580,000 distinct CDR3 sequences, about 15% of them appearing once. The CDR3 loop spans 14 amino acids. Trimming shortened V by 3 bases and J by 3 bases, and 13 bases separated the two germline ends. In germline, CDR1 is SQVTM, CDR2 ANQGSEA. The chain uses TRBV29-1 and TRBJ2-3; D is perhaps TRBD1 (6 bases). This TCR was recovered from a man aged 50 to 59 who received an inactivated influenza vaccine. Here the sequenced sample was PBMCs from blood, taken 11 to 12 days after vaccination. The CDR3: CSVDGGGGTDTQYF. CDR3 in DNA: TGCAGCGTTGATGGTGGGGGCGGGACAGATACGCAGTATTTT.